This TCR beta chain was identified during a study of control samples from healthy donors and cancer patients (TCRdb year 2020). The CDR3 goes from the cysteine to the phenylalanine over 15 residues. The retained sequence is limited to the CDR3, 45 bases, with the frame set at the first base. The germline V gene (reference sequence) specifies LNHDA as CDR1 and SQIVND as CDR2. V and J are trimmed by 10 bases and 4 bases, and the gene matches miss 12 bases of the junction. Library prep was done by the immunoSEQ multiplex PCR assay. TCRdb provides this immuneACCESS table in a form limited to in-frame rearrangements. Some clones are lacking; in checked studies, under half of them reflect an unresolved V gene, and why the rest are absent is not known. The sample yields roughly 120,000 clones; around 87% were counted once. The ten top clones hold approximately 1.1% of the sample. Remarks on this clone: Its antigen remains unidentified. Nothing much larger sits one base from this clone, and base qualities are not available.

Recombination linked TRBV19 to TRBJ2-2; 7 central bases correspond to TRBD1. The clonotype was recovered from a woman aged 45-65 years with colorectal cancer. The sample taken for sequencing was PBMCs. The CDR3 protein is CATQVATGTTGELFF. The DNA is as follows: TGTGCCACCCAGGTTGCGACAGGGACCACCGGGGAGCTGTTTTTT.